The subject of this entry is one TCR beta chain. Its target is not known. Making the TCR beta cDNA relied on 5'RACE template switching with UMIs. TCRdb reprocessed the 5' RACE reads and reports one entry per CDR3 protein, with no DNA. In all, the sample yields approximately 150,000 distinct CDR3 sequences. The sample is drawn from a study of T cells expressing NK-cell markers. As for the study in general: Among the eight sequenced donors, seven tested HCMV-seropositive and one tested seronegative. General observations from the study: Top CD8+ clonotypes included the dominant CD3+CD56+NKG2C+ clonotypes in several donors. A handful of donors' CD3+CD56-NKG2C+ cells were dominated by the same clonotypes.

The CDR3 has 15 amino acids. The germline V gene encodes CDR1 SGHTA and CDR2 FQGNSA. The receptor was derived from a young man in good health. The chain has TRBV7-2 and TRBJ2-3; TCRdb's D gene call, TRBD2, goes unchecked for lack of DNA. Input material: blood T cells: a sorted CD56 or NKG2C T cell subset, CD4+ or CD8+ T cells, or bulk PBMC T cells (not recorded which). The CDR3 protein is CASRGSGALTDTQYF.